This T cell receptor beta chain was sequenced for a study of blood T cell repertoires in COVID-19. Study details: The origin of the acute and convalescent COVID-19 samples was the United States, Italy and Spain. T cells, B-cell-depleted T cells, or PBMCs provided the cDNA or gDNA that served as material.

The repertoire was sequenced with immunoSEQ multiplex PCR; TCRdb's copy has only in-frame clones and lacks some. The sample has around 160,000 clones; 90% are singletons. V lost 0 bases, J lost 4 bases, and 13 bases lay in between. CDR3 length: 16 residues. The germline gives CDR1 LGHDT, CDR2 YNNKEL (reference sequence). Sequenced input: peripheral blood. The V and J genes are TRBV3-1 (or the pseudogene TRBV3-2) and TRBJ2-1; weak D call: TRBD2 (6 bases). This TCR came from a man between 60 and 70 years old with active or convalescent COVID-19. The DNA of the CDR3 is TGTGCCAGCAGCCAAGATCCCCTAGCGCCGTACAATGAGCAGTTCTTC. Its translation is CASSQDPLAPYNEQFF.